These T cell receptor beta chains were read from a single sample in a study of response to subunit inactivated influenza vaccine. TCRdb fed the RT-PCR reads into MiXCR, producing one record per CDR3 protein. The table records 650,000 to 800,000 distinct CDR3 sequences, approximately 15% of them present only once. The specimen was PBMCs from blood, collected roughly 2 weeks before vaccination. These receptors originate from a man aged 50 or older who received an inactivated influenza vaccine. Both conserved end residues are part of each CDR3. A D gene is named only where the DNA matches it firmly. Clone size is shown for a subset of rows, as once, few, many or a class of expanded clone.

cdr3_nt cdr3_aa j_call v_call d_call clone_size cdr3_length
TGTGCCAGCAGCAAATTCGGGGGAACTGAAGCTTTCTTT CASSKFGGTEAFF TRBJ1-1 TRBV21-1 NA NA 13
TGTGCCAGCAGCCAAGGTAGTAGCGGGATATACAATGAGCAGTTCTTC CASSQGSSGIYNEQFF TRBJ2-1 TRBV3-1 TRBD2 few 16
TGTGCCAGCAGTTGGGCCGGGACAGAAAACACCGGGGAGCTGTTTTTT CASSWAGTENTGELFF TRBJ2-2 TRBV12-3/TRBV12-4 TRBD1 many 16
TGCGCCAGCAGGCGAGGGGCGTCAGAAGAGACCCAGTACTTC CASRRGASEETQYF TRBJ2-5 TRBV5-1 NA NA 14
TGTGCCAGCAGCTTAGGCCCCCGGGACAGGGGAGACATTCAGTACTTC CASSLGPRDRGDIQYF TRBJ2-4 TRBV11-2 TRBD1 NA 16
TGCAGTGCTATTTCGGGAGGGGAAGAGGCCTACAATGAGCAGTTCTTC CSAISGGEEAYNEQFF TRBJ2-1 TRBV20-1 TRBD2 NA 16
TGTGCCAGCAGTTCGCGGAACTTCTATGGCTACACCTTC CASSSRNFYGYTF TRBJ1-2 TRBV28 NA few 13
TGTGCCAGCAGGAGAATAGCGGGAGTAGAGGGCAAAAACATTCAGTACTTC CASRRIAGVEGKNIQYF TRBJ2-4 TRBV6-1 TRBD2 NA 17
TGTGCCAGCACCCGTAGCGGGACCTCCTACAATGAGCAGTTCTTC CASTRSGTSYNEQFF TRBJ2-1 TRBV6-1 TRBD2 few 15
TGCGCCAGCAGCCGGGACAGCAACACTGAAGCTTTCTTT CASSRDSNTEAFF TRBJ1-1 TRBV5-1 TRBD1 many 13
TGTGCCAGCAGCCAGGGGACCGATAATTCACCCCTCCACTTT CASSQGTDNSPLHF TRBJ1-6 TRBV3-1 NA few 14
TGTGCCAGCTCAGCCTCCGACAGGGGAGCCGGGGAGCTGTTTTTT CASSASDRGAGELFF TRBJ2-2 TRBV18 TRBD1 NA 15
TGTGCCACCAGCACCGGGACTACCGTCTTCGAGCAGTACTTC CATSTGTTVFEQYF TRBJ2-7 TRBV15 TRBD2 NA 14
TGTGCCAGCAGCAAACCACCTTTTAATGAGCAGTTCTTC CASSKPPFNEQFF TRBJ2-1 TRBV11-3 NA few 13
TGTGCCAGCAGTTACCCCGGTAGAGGTGAAAAACTGTTTTTT CASSYPGRGEKLFF TRBJ1-4 TRBV12-3/TRBV12-4 NA NA 14
TGCAGTCCTCGGGGACCCAGCACAGATACGCAGTATTTT CSPRGPSTDTQYF TRBJ2-3 TRBV20-1 NA few 13
TGTGCCAGCAGTGGCCGACTAGCGCCCTACAATGAGCAGTTCTTC CASSGRLAPYNEQFF TRBJ2-1 TRBV6-4 TRBD2 NA 15
TGCAGCGACCTGACTAGCAGCTACGAGCAGTACTTC CSDLTSSYEQYF TRBJ2-7 TRBV29-1 TRBD2 few 12
TGCAGTGCTATGACTAGCGGGAGGTTAGAGACCCAGTACTTC CSAMTSGRLETQYF TRBJ2-5 TRBV20-1 TRBD2 NA 14
TGCAGTGCTAGAACGGCGGTGGGCACAGATACGCAGTATTTT CSARTAVGTDTQYF TRBJ2-3 TRBV20-1 NA few 14
TGTGCCAGTAGTATACGGATTCGGTGGGTGTACAATCAGCCCCAGCATTTT CASSIRIRWVYNQPQHF TRBJ1-5 TRBV19 NA NA 17
TGTGCCAGCAGCCAAGAGTCTGGTGGCTCTGGAAACACCATATATTTT CASSQESGGSGNTIYF TRBJ1-3 TRBV4-2 NA few 16
TGTGCCAGCAGCTTAGTAGGGACTAGCCCGAGCAAAGGGGAGCTGTTTTTT CASSLVGTSPSKGELFF TRBJ2-2 TRBV11-2 TRBD2 NA 17
TGTGCCAGCAGCGGGGGGGGGACAGCCTACAATGAGCAGTTCTTC CASSGGGTAYNEQFF TRBJ2-1 TRBV9 NA NA 15
TGTGCCATCAGTGCCGGTAAGGGCACAGATACGCAGTATTTT CAISAGKGTDTQYF TRBJ2-3 TRBV10-3 NA few 14
TGTGCCAGCAGTTACGGGGGTTCCGGGGAGCTGTTTTTT CASSYGGSGELFF TRBJ2-2 TRBV6-2/TRBV6-3 NA few 13
TGTGCCAGCAGCCACGGACTAGCGGACTACGAGCAGTACTTC CASSHGLADYEQYF TRBJ2-7 TRBV7-8 TRBD2 many 14
TGCAGCGTTGAAAACAATGAGCAGTTCTTC CSVENNEQFF TRBJ2-1 TRBV29-1 NA NA 10
TGCGCCAGCAGCCAAGCCAGCGGGGGTTTGTTGGAGACCCAGTACTTC CASSQASGGLLETQYF TRBJ2-5 TRBV4-1 TRBD2 few 16
TGTGCCAGCAGCTTAGTACAGGGACCCAACGAGCAGTACTTC CASSLVQGPNEQYF TRBJ2-7 TRBV7-2 NA many 14
TGTGCCAGCAGTGAAGTGAGCAAGCAGTACTTC CASSEVSKQYF TRBJ2-7 TRBV2 NA few 11
TGTGCCAGCAGCCTTAGACAGGGGGCCTCTGCCGAAGCTTTCTTT CASSLRQGASAEAFF TRBJ1-1 TRBV5-5 TRBD1 few 15
TGCAGTGCTAGTCAACCCGCAGGGGGCACTGAAGCTTTCTTT CSASQPAGGTEAFF TRBJ1-1 TRBV20-1 TRBD1 many 14
TGCGCCAGCAGCTCCGTGATGGGGGATGGAGGTGGCTACACCTTC CASSSVMGDGGGYTF TRBJ1-2 TRBV5-1 NA few 15
TGCAGTGCTAGAGATTTCGGGACACCGAACACTGAAGCTTTCTTT CSARDFGTPNTEAFF TRBJ1-1 TRBV20-1 NA few 15
TGCGCCAGCAGCTTGAGGATCAATTCACCCCTCCTCTTT CASSLRINSPLLF TRBJ1-6 TRBV5-1 NA few 13
NA CASSVDLPRTPGSCFF TRBJ2-2 TRBV9 NA NA 16
TGCAGTGCTAGTAGTCTGGCGGTCGGCACTGAAGCTTTCTTT CSASSLAVGTEAFF TRBJ1-1 TRBV20-1 NA NA 14
TGTGCCAGCAGCAGCGGACAGGGGCCAAACATTCAGTACTTC CASSSGQGPNIQYF TRBJ2-4 TRBV28 TRBD1 NA 14
TGTGCCAGTAGTCTTACCGGCATTTATGGCTACACCTTC CASSLTGIYGYTF TRBJ1-2 TRBV19 NA many 13
TGTGCCAGCAGGAGGTGGGCGAGCGGGGGAAAAAACATTCAGTACTTC CASRRWASGGKNIQYF TRBJ2-4 TRBV27 TRBD2 many 16
TGTGCCAGCAGCCTGACAGGGCGCAACGAGCAGTACTTC CASSLTGRNEQYF TRBJ2-7 TRBV7-9 TRBD1 few 13
TGCAGTGCTAGACCATCCGGGACAGGGGCTCAGCCCCAGCATTTT CSARPSGTGAQPQHF TRBJ1-5 TRBV20-1 TRBD1 NA 15
TGTGCCAGCAGTGGGACTAGCGGGACCGAGCAGTACTTC CASSGTSGTEQYF TRBJ2-7 TRBV12-3/TRBV12-4 TRBD2 NA 13